This is a list of T cell receptor beta chains from one sample in a study of blood T cell repertoires in COVID-19. Sequenced by immunoSEQ multiplex PCR; TCRdb stores in-frame clones only, minus some. The table lists around 260,000 clones, approximately 90% of them singletons. Sequencing was performed on peripheral blood. The source is a woman in her thirties with COVID-19, enrolled during active disease. Both conserved end residues are part of each CDR3. D genes are given only for firm matches. Clone size is not always given. Where it is, it says once, few, many or a class for expanded clones.

TRBJ2-3	.	.	TRBV6-4	TGTGCCAGCAGTGGCGGGACAGACACAGATACGCAGTATTTT	CASSGGTDTDTQYF
TRBJ1-2	TRBD1	.	TRBV7-9	TGTGCCAGCGGCCCCGTTACCCGGGACAGGGCCTATGGCTACACCTTC	CASGPVTRDRAYGYTF
TRBJ2-5	TRBD2	once	TRBV30	TGTGCCTGGAGTACCGGCGGGAGGCCAGGGGAGACCCAGTACTTC	CAWSTGGRPGETQYF
TRBJ2-7	TRBD1	.	TRBV19	TGTGCCAGTAGTATCCGGGACAGCTCCTACGAGCAGTACTTC	CASSIRDSSYEQYF
TRBJ1-1	TRBD1	.	TRBV5-1	TGCGCCAGCAGCTTGGGAGGGGGCGCCTACACTGAAGCTTTCTTT	CASSLGGGAYTEAFF
TRBJ1-3	.	.	TRBV19	TGTGCCAGTAGTCTCCTCGGGATAACTGGAAACACCATATATTTT	CASSLLGITGNTIYF
TRBJ2-7	.	medium-sized	TRBV29-1	TGCAGCGTTGAAATTCAGGGACATTACGAGCAGTACTTC	CSVEIQGHYEQYF
TRBJ2-7	.	.	TRBV5-5	TGTGCCAGCAGCTTGGAAGGCAGGAACTCCTACGAGCAGTACTTC	CASSLEGRNSYEQYF
TRBJ1-2	.	once	TRBV7-8	TGTGCCAGCAGCTTCCAGGTTGGCTATGGCTACACCTTC	CASSFQVGYGYTF
TRBJ1-4	.	once	TRBV5-4	TGTGCCAGCAGCTTAACAGGCCGGGAAAAACTGTTTTTT	CASSLTGREKLFF
TRBJ1-2	TRBD1	.	TRBV3-1/TRBV3-2	TGTGCCAGCAGCCAAAACACAGGGGTTGACTATGGCTACACCTTC	CASSQNTGVDYGYTF
TRBJ2-5	TRBD2	.	TRBV5-1	TGCGCCAGCAGCTTGGAGCCTAGCGGGAGGGTAGAGACCCAGTACTTC	CASSLEPSGRVETQYF
TRBJ2-5	.	once	TRBV3-1/TRBV3-2	TGTGCCAGCAGCCATCGGGGGTACCAAGAGACCCAGTACTTC	CASSHRGYQETQYF
TRBJ1-4	TRBD1	.	TRBV28	TGTGCCAGCAGTGCGGGACAGGGGAGGAAACTGTTTTTT	CASSAGQGRKLFF
TRBJ2-7	.	.	TRBV6-5	TGTGCCAGCAGACGACAGGTCTCCTACGAGCAGTACTTC	CASRRQVSYEQYF
TRBJ2-4	.	.	TRBV6-1	TGTGCCAGCAGTGAATTGCGGGCCAAAAACATTCAGTACTTC	CASSELRAKNIQYF
TRBJ1-4	TRBD1	.	TRBV2	TGTGCCAGCACTACGGGACAGACTAATGAAAAACTGTTTTTT	CASTTGQTNEKLFF
TRBJ1-1	TRBD1	.	TRBV5-6	TGTGCCAGCACCTCCTTTTACAGGGGGCGGACTGAAGCTTTCTTT	CASTSFYRGRTEAFF
TRBJ1-2	.	.	TRBV2	TGTGCCAGCAGTGAAGTGGGAGCCCCTGGCTACACCTTC	CASSEVGAPGYTF
TRBJ2-7	.	.	TRBV7-6	TGTGCCAGCAGCTTAGCGGAGGACAGTTCCTACGAGCAGTACTTC	CASSLAEDSSYEQYF
TRBJ2-3	TRBD2	.	TRBV3-1/TRBV3-2	TGTGCCAGCAGCCTCGCGGGGGGACTAGCGGGAGGGCCGGCGCAGTATTTT	CASSLAGGLAGGPAQYF
TRBJ2-1	.	.	TRBV30	TGTGCCTGGAATGAGGTGGGTCTCTACAATGAGCAGTTCTTC	CAWNEVGLYNEQFF
TRBJ2-7	TRBD2	.	TRBV5-1	TGCGCCAGCAGACCGACTAGCGGGACTTCCGCCTACGAGCAGTACTTC	CASRPTSGTSAYEQYF
TRBJ2-5	TRBD2	.	TRBV7-6	TGTGCCAGCAGCTTAGAAGTAGCGGGACTAGAAGAGACCCAGTACTTC	CASSLEVAGLEETQYF
TRBJ2-2	.	.	TRBV27	TGTGCCAGCAGGGTCAATGGGCCACTGAACACCGGGGAGCTGTTTTTT	CASRVNGPLNTGELFF
TRBJ1-5	TRBD1	.	TRBV5-6	TGTGCCAGCAGCTTACAATTTGGGACAGGATCCAATCAGCCCCAGCATTTT	CASSLQFGTGSNQPQHF
TRBJ1-5	.	.	TRBV10-3	TGTGCCATCAGTGAGAACGAGGGTCAGCCCCAGCATTTT	CAISENEGQPQHF
TRBJ2-3	TRBD1	.	TRBV15	TGTGCCACCAGCAGGACCCGGGACAGGGGCACAGATACGCAGTATTTT	CATSRTRDRGTDTQYF